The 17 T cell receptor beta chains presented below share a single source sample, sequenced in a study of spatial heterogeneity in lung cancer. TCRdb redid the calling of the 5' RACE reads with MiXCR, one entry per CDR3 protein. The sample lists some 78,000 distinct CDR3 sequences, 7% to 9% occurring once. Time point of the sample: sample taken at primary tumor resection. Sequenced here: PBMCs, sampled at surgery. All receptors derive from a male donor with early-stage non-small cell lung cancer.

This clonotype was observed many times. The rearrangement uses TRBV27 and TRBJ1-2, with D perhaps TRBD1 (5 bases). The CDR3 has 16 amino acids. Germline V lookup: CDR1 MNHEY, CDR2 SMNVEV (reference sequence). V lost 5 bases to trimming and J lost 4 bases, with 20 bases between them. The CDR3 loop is CASSPSGGELSYGYTF. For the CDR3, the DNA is TGTGCCAGCAGTCCCTCCGGGGGGGAGTTGAGCTATGGCTACACCTTC.

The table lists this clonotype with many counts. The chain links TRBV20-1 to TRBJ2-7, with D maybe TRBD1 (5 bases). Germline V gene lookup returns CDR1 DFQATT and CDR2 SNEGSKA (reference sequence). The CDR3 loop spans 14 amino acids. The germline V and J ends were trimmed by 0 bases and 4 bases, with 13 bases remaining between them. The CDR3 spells CSARDPETVYEQYF. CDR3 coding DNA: TGCAGTGCTAGAGACCCCGAGACAGTTTACGAGCAGTACTTC.

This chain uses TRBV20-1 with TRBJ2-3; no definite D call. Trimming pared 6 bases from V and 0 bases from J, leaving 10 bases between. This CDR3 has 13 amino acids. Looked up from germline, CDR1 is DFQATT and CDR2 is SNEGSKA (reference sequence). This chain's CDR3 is CSAIHSSTDTQYF. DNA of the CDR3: TGCAGTGCCATCCACTCTAGCACAGATACGCAGTATTTT.

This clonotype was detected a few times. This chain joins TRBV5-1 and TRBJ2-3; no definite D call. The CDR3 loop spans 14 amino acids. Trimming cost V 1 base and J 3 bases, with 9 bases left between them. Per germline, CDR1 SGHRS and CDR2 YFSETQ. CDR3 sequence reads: CASSLYPETDTQYF. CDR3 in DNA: TGCGCCAGCAGCTTGTATCCGGAAACAGATACGCAGTATTTT.

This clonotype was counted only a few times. The CDR3 nucleotides read TGTGCCAGCAGCGGTGTAGCGGGAGGATCCAATGAGCAGTTCTTC. Translation gives CASSGVAGGSNEQFF. V and J are TRBV9 and TRBJ2-1, with 10 bases lining up with TRBD2. The germline V gene has CDR1 SGDLS and CDR2 YYNGEE. V shed 3 bases, J shed 6 bases, and the junction held 6 bases outside the gene matches. This CDR3 is built from 15 residues.

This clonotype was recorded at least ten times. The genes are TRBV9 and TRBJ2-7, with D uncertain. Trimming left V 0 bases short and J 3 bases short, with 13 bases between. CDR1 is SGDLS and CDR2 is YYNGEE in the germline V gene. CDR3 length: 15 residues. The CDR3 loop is CASSVGVGLNYEQYF. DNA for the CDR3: TGTGCCAGCAGCGTAGGGGTAGGATTAAACTACGAGCAGTACTTC.

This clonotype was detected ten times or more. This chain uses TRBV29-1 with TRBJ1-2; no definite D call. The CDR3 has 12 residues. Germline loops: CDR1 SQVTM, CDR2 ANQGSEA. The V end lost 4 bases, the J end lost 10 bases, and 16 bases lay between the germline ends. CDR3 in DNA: TGCAGCGTTGTGGAGGCCAAAAATCTCTACACCTTC. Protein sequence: CSVVEAKNLYTF.

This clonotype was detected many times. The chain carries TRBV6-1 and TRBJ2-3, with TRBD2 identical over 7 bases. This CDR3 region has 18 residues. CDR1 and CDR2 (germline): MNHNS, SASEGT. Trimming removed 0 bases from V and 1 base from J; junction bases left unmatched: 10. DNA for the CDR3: TGTGCCAGCAGTGAAGCTCTGATTTACCGGGGGGGCACAGATACGCAGTATTTT. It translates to CASSEALIYRGGTDTQYF.

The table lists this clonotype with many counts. The CDR3 here is CSVVGQSRSYEQYF. The DNA for the CDR3 is TGCAGCGTCGTGGGACAGTCCCGCTCCTACGAGCAGTACTTC. The chain is built from TRBV29-1 and TRBJ2-7, with 7 bases lining up with TRBD1. Germline V gene data show CDR1 as SQVTM and CDR2 as ANQGSEA. V gave up 6 bases and J gave up 0 bases; unmatched junction bases: 8. This CDR3 region has 14 residues.

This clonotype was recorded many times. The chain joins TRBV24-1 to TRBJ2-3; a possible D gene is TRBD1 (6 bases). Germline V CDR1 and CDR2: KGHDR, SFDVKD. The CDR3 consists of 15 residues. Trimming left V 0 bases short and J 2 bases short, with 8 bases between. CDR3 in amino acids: CATSDLGGTTDTQYF. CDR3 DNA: TGTGCCACCAGTGATTTGGGGGGCACCACAGATACGCAGTATTTT.

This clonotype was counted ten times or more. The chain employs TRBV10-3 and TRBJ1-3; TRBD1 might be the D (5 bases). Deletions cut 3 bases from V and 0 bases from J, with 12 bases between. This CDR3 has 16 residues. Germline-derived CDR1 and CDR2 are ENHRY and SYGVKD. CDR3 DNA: TGTGCCATCAGTGATCTGGGACCGAGCTCTGGAAACACCATATATTTT. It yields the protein CAISDLGPSSGNTIYF.

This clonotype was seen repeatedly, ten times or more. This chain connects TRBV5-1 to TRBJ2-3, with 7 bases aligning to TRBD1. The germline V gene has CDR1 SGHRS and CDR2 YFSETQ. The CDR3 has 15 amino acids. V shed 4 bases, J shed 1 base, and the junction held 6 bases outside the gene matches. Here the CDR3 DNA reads TGCGCCAGCAGCCCACAGGGGACCGGCACAGATACGCAGTATTTT. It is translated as CASSPQGTGTDTQYF. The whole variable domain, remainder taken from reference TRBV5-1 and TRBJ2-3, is KAGVTQTPRYLIKTRGQQVTLSCSPISGHRSVSWYQQTPGQGLQFLFEYFSETQRNKGNFPGRFSGRQFSNSRSEMNVSTLELGDSALYLCASSPQGTGTDTQYFGPGTRLTVL.

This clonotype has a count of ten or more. CDR3 coding DNA: TGTGCCACCAGCAGAGATCGGGGCGATACGCAGTATTTT. Translating gives CATSRDRGDTQYF. The chain employs TRBV15 and TRBJ2-3, with D perhaps assigned TRBD1 or TRBD2 (5 bases each). This CDR3 is 13 amino acids long. Germline V CDR1 and CDR2: LNHNV, YYDKDF (reference sequence). V was pared by 0 bases and J by 6 bases, with 7 bases between.

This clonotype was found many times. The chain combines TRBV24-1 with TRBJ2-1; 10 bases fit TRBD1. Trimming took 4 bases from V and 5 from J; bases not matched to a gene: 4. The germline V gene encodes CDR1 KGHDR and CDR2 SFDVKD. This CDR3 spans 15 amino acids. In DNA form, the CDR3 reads TGTGCCACCAGTGACCCCGGGACAGGGGACAATGAGCAGTTCTTC. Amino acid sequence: CATSDPGTGDNEQFF.

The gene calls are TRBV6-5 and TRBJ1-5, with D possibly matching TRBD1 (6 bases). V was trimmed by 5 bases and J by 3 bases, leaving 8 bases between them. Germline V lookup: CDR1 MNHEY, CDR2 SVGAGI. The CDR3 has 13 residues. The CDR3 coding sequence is TGTGCCAGCAGTACAGGGTTCAATCAGCCCCAGCATTTT. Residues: CASSTGFNQPQHF.

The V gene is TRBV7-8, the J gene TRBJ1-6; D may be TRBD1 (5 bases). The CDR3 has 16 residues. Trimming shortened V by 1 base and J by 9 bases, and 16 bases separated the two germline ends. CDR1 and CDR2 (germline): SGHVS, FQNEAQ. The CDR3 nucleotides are TGTGCCAGCAGCTTAGGGTGGGATAGAAGGGGTTCACCCCTCCACTTT. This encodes CASSLGWDRRGSPLHF.

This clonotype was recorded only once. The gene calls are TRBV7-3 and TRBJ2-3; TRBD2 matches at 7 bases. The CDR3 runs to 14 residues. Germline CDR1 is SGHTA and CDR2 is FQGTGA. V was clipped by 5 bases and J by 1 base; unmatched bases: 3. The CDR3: CASSGSGGTDTQYF. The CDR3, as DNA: TGTGCCAGCAGCGGGAGCGGGGGCACAGATACGCAGTATTTT.